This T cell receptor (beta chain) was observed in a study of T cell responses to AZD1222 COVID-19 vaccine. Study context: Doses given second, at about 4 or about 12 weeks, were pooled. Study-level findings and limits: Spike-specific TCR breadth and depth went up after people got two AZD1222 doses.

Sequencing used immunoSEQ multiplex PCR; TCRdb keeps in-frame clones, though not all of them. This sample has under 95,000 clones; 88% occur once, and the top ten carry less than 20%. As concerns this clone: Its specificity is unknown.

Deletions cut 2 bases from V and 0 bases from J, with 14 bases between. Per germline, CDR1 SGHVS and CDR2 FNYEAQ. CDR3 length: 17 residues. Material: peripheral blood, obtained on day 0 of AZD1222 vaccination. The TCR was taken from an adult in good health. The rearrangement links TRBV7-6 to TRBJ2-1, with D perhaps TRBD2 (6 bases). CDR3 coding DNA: TGTGCCAGCAGCTTAAAGCGGGTAGCGAGCTCCTACAATGAGCAGTTCTTC. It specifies CASSLKRVASSYNEQFF.